This TCR beta chain emerged from a study of T cells in Graves' hyperthyroidism and ophthalmopathy. Amplification of TCR beta CDR3 regions was performed using RNA transcripts as template. The HTBI primer set was used in a first-round RT-PCR of the TCR CDR3. Via MiXCR, TCRdb re-called the multiplex PCR reads, giving one row per CDR3 protein. The sample yields 300,000 to 400,000 distinct CDR3 sequences, roughly 20% seen once. This clonotype showed up many times. Germline CDR1 is KGHSH and CDR2 is LQKENI. The CDR3 loop spans 14 amino acids. V lost 3 bases and J lost 4, with 10 bases in between. The source of this sequence is a man aged 18-30 years with Graves' ophthalmopathy. This chain links TRBV18 with TRBJ2-1, with D perhaps TRBD1 or TRBD2 (5 bases each). The sample was blood. The chain's CDR3 is CASSPRDLYNEQFF. CDR3 DNA: TGTGCCAGCTCACCCCGGGACCTATACAATGAGCAGTTCTTC.